These 22 T cell receptor beta chains share one sample of origin, sequenced in a study of blood T cell repertoires in COVID-19 (dated by TCRdb to between 2020 and 2021). Libraries were constructed by the immunoSEQ multiplex PCR assay. TCRdb took over this immuneACCESS table, retaining in-frame rearrangements with V and J assigned. Such tables are incomplete; in checked studies, under half of the missing clones stem from an unresolved V gene, and the remainder is unexplained. The sample has around 73,000 clones on record, approximately 83% of them singletons. The ten largest make up 25% to 30% of the sample. The material sequenced was peripheral blood. The receptors were sampled from a human donor in a cohort sampled during active COVID-19.

The genes are TRBV7-8 and TRBJ1-5; weak D call: TRBD1 (5 bases). This CDR3 is 14 amino acids long. V was shortened by 3 bases and J by 2 bases, with 8 bases between the two germline ends. Germline loops: CDR1 SGHVS, CDR2 FQNEAQ. The CDR3: CASSFQGGNQPQHF. The CDR3 nucleotides are TGTGCCAGCAGCTTCCAGGGTGGCAATCAGCCCCAGCATTTT.

The chain recombines TRBV9 with TRBJ2-3; a possible D gene is TRBD2 (5 bases). Trimming took 5 bases from V and 2 from J, leaving 9 bases between them. The CDR3 is 13 amino acids. Germline V lookup: CDR1 SGDLS, CDR2 YYNGEE. CDR3 protein: CASSNGITDTQYF. DNA for the CDR3: TGTGCCAGCAGTAACGGGATCACAGATACGCAGTATTTT.

The V call is TRBV6-6, the J call TRBJ2-3; the D gene is possibly TRBD2 (5 bases). V lost 0 bases, J lost 4 bases, and 11 bases lay in between. There are 15 residues in the CDR3. The germline gives CDR1 MNHNY, CDR2 SVGAGI (reference sequence). CDR3 sequence: CASSYSKRLPDTQYF. DNA of the CDR3: TGTGCCAGCAGTTACTCGAAGCGACTACCAGATACGCAGTATTTT.

The chain has TRBV7-2 and TRBJ2-7; D uncertain. Germline CDR1 is SGHTA and CDR2 is FQGNSA. V dropped 1 base and J dropped 3 bases, with 10 bases sitting between them. CDR3 length: 14 residues. In DNA, the CDR3 is TGTGCCAGCAGCTTAGTTGGAACGGGCTACGAGCAGTACTTC. Amino acids: CASSLVGTGYEQYF.

The CDR3 here is CASSVDWETQYF. DNA for the CDR3: TGCGCCAGCAGCGTGGACTGGGAGACCCAGTACTTC. The chain uses TRBV5-1 and TRBJ2-5, with a tentative D call TRBD2 (5 bases). Trimming pared 4 bases from V and 5 bases from J, leaving 9 bases between. The CDR3 is 12 residues long. The V gene's germline CDR1 is SGHRS and CDR2 YFSETQ.

The V call is TRBV10-3, the J call TRBJ2-1, with 9 positions matching TRBD1. Germline values: CDR1 ENHRY, CDR2 SYGVKD. Trimming cost V 8 bases and J 7 bases; bases outside gene matches: 6. This CDR3 is built from 13 residues. CDR3: CAIAGTGRNEQFF. As DNA, the CDR3 is TGTGCCATCGCCGGGACAGGGAGGAATGAGCAGTTCTTC.

The chain employs TRBV29-1 and TRBJ2-7, with 11 nucleotides matching TRBD2. The CDR3 is made up of 18 amino acids. The J segment lost 3 bases and the V segment lost 0 bases, leaving 13 bases of the junction unmatched. Germline V gives CDR1 SQVTM, CDR2 ANQGSEA. The CDR3 sequence: CSVEEETSGDSSYYEQYF. For the CDR3, the DNA is TGCAGCGTTGAAGAGGAGACTAGCGGGGACTCTTCCTACTACGAGCAGTACTTC.

This clone has at least ten counts. The CDR3 end shows no conserved phenylalanine or tryptophan, and so a read error is likely. The DNA is omitted, as the CDR3 cannot be located on it reliably, and the CDR3 follows TCRdb's listing. J is TRBJ1-6 and V is TRBV2. The CDR3 sequence runs 10 residues, both termini included. Germline loops: CDR1 SNHLY, CDR2 FYNNEI. CDR3 sequence reads: CASSQDGNFV.

This chain links TRBV7-2 with TRBJ1-5, with D perhaps matching TRBD1 (5 bases). There are 15 residues in the CDR3. Germline loops: CDR1 SGHTA, CDR2 FQGNSA. Trimming cost V 1 base and J 5 bases, with 12 bases left between them. CDR3 sequence (DNA): TGTGCCAGCAGCTTAGTGGGGCAGGGCGATCAGCCCCAGCATTTT. Its translation is CASSLVGQGDQPQHF. Full variable domain (rest looked up from reference TRBV7-2 and TRBJ1-5): GAGVSQSPSNKVTEKGKDVELRCDPISGHTALYWYRQSLGQGLEFLIYFQGNSAPDKSGLPSDRFSAERTGGSVSTLTIQRTQQEDSAVYLCASSLVGQGDQPQHFGDGTRLSIL.

J is TRBJ1-6 and V is TRBV21-1. TRBV21-1 has pseudogene status. The CDR3 totals 15 residues. The CDR3: CASSKERVSNSPLHF. The CDR3 DNA sequence: TGTGCCAGCAGCAAAGAGAGAGTTTCTAATTCACCCCTCCACTTT.

The chain uses TRBV11-2 and TRBJ2-7; the match to TRBD1 covers 8 bases. Losses at the gene ends were 1 base for V and 6 bases for J; bases not matched to a gene: 5. This CDR3 is 14 amino acids long. CDR1 and CDR2 from the germline V gene are SGHAT and FQNNGV. CDR3: CASSLAQGASEQYF. The CDR3 DNA reads as TGTGCCAGCAGCTTAGCCCAGGGGGCAAGCGAGCAGTACTTC.

The CDR3 reads CASSIRPGQITGELFF. The CDR3 DNA sequence: TGTGCCAGCAGCATTCGCCCGGGACAGATCACCGGGGAGCTGTTTTTT. The chain carries TRBV7-8 and TRBJ2-2; the match to TRBD1 covers 7 bases. Germline-derived CDR1 and CDR2 are SGHVS and FQNEAQ. The CDR3 length is 16 residues. The junction had 10 bases not matched to a gene; V was cut back by 5 bases and J by 4 bases.

J is TRBJ2-7 and V is TRBV15, with D possibly being TRBD2 (5 bases). The CDR3 has 13 amino acids. CDR1 is LNHNV, CDR2 YYDKDF, per germline (reference sequence). The V end was cut by 3 bases, the J end by 7 bases, with 13 bases between. The CDR3 sequence: CATSSDTRWEQYF. The CDR3 DNA sequence: TGTGCCACCAGCAGTGACACTAGGTGGGAGCAGTACTTC.

The chain couples TRBV25-1 to TRBJ1-1; TRBD1 matches at 9 bases. CDR3 length: 15 residues. Germline CDR1 reads MGHDK; CDR2 reads SYGVNS. With V trimmed by 4 bases and J by 3 bases, 6 bases remained unmatched. CDR3 in amino acids: CASSATGTGYTEAFF. In nucleotides, the CDR3 is TGTGCCAGCAGTGCCACAGGGACAGGGTACACTGAAGCTTTCTTT. The full variable domain, with the rest looked up from reference TRBV25-1 and TRBJ1-1, is EADIYQTPRYLVIGTGKKITLECSQTMGHDKMYWYQQDPGMELHLIHYSYGVNSTEKGDLSSESTVSRIRTEHFPLTLESARPSHTSQYLCASSATGTGYTEAFFGQGTRLTVV.

This rearrangement joins TRBV2 to TRBJ2-2; 7 bases are shared with TRBD1. The CDR3 covers 14 residues. The germline V gene has CDR1 SNHLY and CDR2 FYNNEI. V lost 7 bases, J lost 5 bases, and 7 bases stayed unmatched. The CDR3 spells CASTLTGATGELFF. For the CDR3, the DNA is TGTGCCAGCACCCTAACAGGGGCAACCGGGGAGCTGTTTTTT.

This clone was picked up a small number of times. This rearrangement joins TRBV15 to TRBJ2-5; TRBD1 matches at 7 bases. V dropped 1 base and J dropped 4; count of bases not matched to a gene: 9. Germline CDR1 LNHNV, CDR2 YYDKDF (reference sequence). The CDR3 is 16 amino acids. The CDR3 coding sequence is TGTGCCACCAGCAGAGGAATCCAGACAGGGTCAGAGACCCAGTACTTC. Translated, it gives CATSRGIQTGSETQYF.

V is TRBV6-2 or TRBV6-3 and J is TRBJ2-7, with D perhaps matching TRBD1 (6 bases). V was shortened by 1 base and J by 5 bases, with 15 bases between the two germline ends. Germline V gene data show CDR1 as MNHEY and CDR2 as SVGEGT. This CDR3 is built from 15 residues. The chain's CDR3 is CASSYYRTVEDEQYF. The DNA for the CDR3 is TGTGCCAGCAGTTACTACCGGACAGTGGAAGACGAGCAGTACTTC.

CDR3 sequence: CASSWRARGTGELFF. In DNA, the CDR3 is TGTGCCAGTAGCTGGAGGGCGCGAGGCACCGGGGAGCTGTTTTTT. The chain uses TRBV19 and TRBJ2-2; the D gene is possibly TRBD2 (6 bases). The germline V and J ends were trimmed by 6 bases and 4 bases, with 15 bases remaining between them. CDR1 LNHDA and CDR2 SQIVND come from the germline V gene (reference sequence). CDR3 size: 15 residues. Combining the CDR3 with reference TRBV19 and TRBJ2-2 gives the whole variable domain DGGITQSPKYLFRKEGQNVTLSCEQNLNHDAMYWYRQDPGQGLRLIYYSQIVNDFQKGDIAEGYSVSREKKESFPLTVTSAQKNPTAFYLCASSWRARGTGELFFGEGSRLTVL.

The chain is built from TRBV29-1 and TRBJ1-2; no firm D call. The CDR3 runs to 12 residues. Germline V gene lookup returns CDR1 SQVTM and CDR2 ANQGSEA. Deletions cut 7 bases from V and 4 bases from J, with 13 bases between. The chain's CDR3 is CSGRDPIYGYTF. DNA for the CDR3: TGCAGCGGGAGGGATCCTATCTATGGCTACACCTTC.

The DNA for the CDR3 is TGTGCCAGCAGCCATGGACAGGGGGGCACCGGGGAGCTGTTTTTT. Encoded protein: CASSHGQGGTGELFF. The chain recombines TRBV7-9 with TRBJ2-2; TRBD1 matches 10 bases. The CDR3 has 15 amino acids. J was trimmed by 4 bases and V by 5 bases; bases with no gene match: 4. Germline V lookup: CDR1 SEHNR, CDR2 FQNEAQ (reference sequence).

This clone was detected only once. V is TRBV19 and J is TRBJ1-1, with a weak D call TRBD1 (5 bases). This CDR3 has 15 amino acids. Trimming removed 7 bases at V and 4 bases at J, with 19 bases between. Germline CDR1 LNHDA, CDR2 SQIVND (reference sequence). CDR3 loop: CASNGRGGVGTEAFF. As DNA, the CDR3 is TGTGCCAGTAACGGGAGGGGTGGGGTCGGCACTGAAGCTTTCTTT.

The chain joins TRBV25-1 to TRBJ1-2; 8 nucleotides agree with TRBD1. CDR3 length: 13 amino acids. The J segment lost 0 bases and the V segment lost 10 bases, leaving 4 bases of the junction unmatched. From germline, CDR1 is MGHDK and CDR2 SYGVNS. This CDR3 is CATGTGANYGYTF. DNA for the CDR3: TGTGCCACCGGGACAGGAGCTAACTATGGCTACACCTTC.